These 15 T cell receptor beta chains were sequenced from one sample in a study of blood T cell repertoires in COVID-19. This table comes from immunoSEQ multiplex PCR, and its TCRdb copy is limited to in-frame clones, with some not included. This sample yields 150,000 to 200,000 clones, of which about 91% are seen a single time; 4% belongs to the top ten. The sequencing sample was made of peripheral blood. The receptors here all came from a woman in her thirties with acute or convalescent COVID-19.

The chain employs TRBV6-6 and TRBJ1-4; 11 bases fit TRBD1. This CDR3 is 14 amino acids long. Per germline, CDR1 MNHNY and CDR2 SVGAGI (reference sequence). Losses at the gene ends were 7 bases for V and 8 bases for J; bases not matched to a gene: 6. The CDR3: CASTSGTGGEKLFF. Written as DNA, the CDR3 is TGTGCCAGCACCTCCGGGACAGGGGGAGAAAAACTGTTTTTT.

The chain links TRBV11-2 to TRBJ2-5; perhaps TRBD2 as D (5 bases). The CDR3 extends over 17 amino acids. CDR1 is SGHAT and CDR2 is FQNNGV in the germline V gene. V lost 1 base, J lost 0 bases, and 15 bases lay in between. CDR3 DNA: TGTGCCAGCAGCTTAGTTTCTGGACTCTCGTACCAAGAGACCCAGTACTTC. As protein: CASSLVSGLSYQETQYF.

Of note for this clone: Other DNA sequences within the sample encode an identical CDR3. The rearrangement uses TRBV9 and TRBJ1-1; 9 nucleotides align to TRBD1. This CDR3 has 14 amino acids. V lost 2 bases, J lost 2 bases, and 1 base stayed unmatched. The germline gives CDR1 SGDLS, CDR2 YYNGEE. CDR3 DNA: TGTGCCAGCAGCGTGGACAGGGGCAACACTGAAGCTTTCTTT. Amino acids: CASSVDRGNTEAFF.

The chain employs TRBV5-1 and TRBJ2-2; TRBD1 agrees at 8 bases. CDR3 length: 17 amino acids. Germline assignment: CDR1 SGHRS and CDR2 YFSETQ. The V and J ends lost 4 bases and 0 bases, in that order; junction bases with no gene match: 8. CDR3 residues: CASSNPDRAANTGELFF. Here the CDR3 DNA reads TGCGCCAGCAGCAACCCGGACAGGGCAGCGAACACCGGGGAGCTGTTTTTT.

The chain is built from TRBV2 and TRBJ2-5; D perhaps matches TRBD2 (6 bases). V was clipped by 10 bases and J by 4 bases, with 13 bases between them. The CDR3 sequence is 12 residues long. Germline CDR1 and CDR2: SNHLY and FYNNEI. The CDR3 is CATEQGGETQYF. CDR3 coding DNA: TGTGCCACGGAGCAGGGAGGAGAGACCCAGTACTTC.

The count of this clone is one. This sequence joins TRBV20-1 and TRBJ2-5, with D tentatively TRBD1 (6 bases). Deletions cut 3 bases from V and 2 bases from J, with 13 bases between. This CDR3 has 14 residues. CDR1 is DFQATT, CDR2 SNEGSKA, per germline (reference sequence). In DNA, the CDR3 is TGCAGTGCTAGTGCAGGGACAATACAAGAGACCCAGTACTTC. This gives the protein CSASAGTIQETQYF.

The chain has TRBV15 and TRBJ2-3, with 10 bases identical to TRBD1. The CDR3 loop spans 14 amino acids. The trim removed 8 bases at V and 1 base at J, leaving 3 bases unmatched. The germline V gene encodes CDR1 LNHNV and CDR2 YYDKDF (reference sequence). The CDR3 here is CATGTGARTDTQYF. CDR3 DNA sequence: TGTGCCACCGGGACAGGGGCCCGCACAGATACGCAGTATTTT.

The chain combines TRBV5-4 with TRBJ2-1; unclear D gene. CDR1 and CDR2 from the germline V gene are SGHNT and YYREEE (reference sequence). CDR3 length equals 13 residues. V was pared by 0 bases and J by 5 bases, with 6 bases between. Here the CDR3 reads CASSLAANNEQFF. In nucleotides, the CDR3 is TGTGCCAGCAGCTTGGCCGCGAACAATGAGCAGTTCTTC.

The chain carries TRBV7-9 and TRBJ2-1, with 9 nucleotides matching TRBD2. Germline V CDR1 and CDR2: SEHNR, FQNEAQ (reference sequence). J gave up 13 bases and V 4 bases, and 11 bases lay outside the gene matches. The CDR3 consists of 14 residues. The CDR3 reads CASSSPAGGLEQFF. Here the CDR3 DNA reads TGTGCCAGCAGCTCCCCGGCGGGGGGGTTAGAACAGTTCTTC.

This clone was observed a few times. The CDR3 is CASIPGGLNEQFF. CDR3 DNA sequence: TGTGCCAGCATACCGGGAGGGCTGAATGAGCAGTTCTTC. The J gene is TRBJ2-1, the V gene TRBV28, with 8 bases identical to TRBD2. CDR3 length: 13 amino acids. J gave up 7 bases and V 7 bases, and 6 bases lay outside the gene matches. Germline V gene sequence: CDR1 MDHEN, CDR2 SYDVKM.

The rearrangement links TRBV5-1 to TRBJ2-2; 8 nucleotides agree with TRBD2. This CDR3 spans 17 amino acids. After removal of 0 bases from V and 4 bases from J, the junction contained 8 bases not matched to a gene. Germline loops: CDR1 SGHRS, CDR2 YFSETQ. DNA for the CDR3: TGCGCCAGCAGCTTGGGACTAGCGTGGGCGAGCACCGGGGAGCTGTTTTTT. Translation gives CASSLGLAWASTGELFF.

The chain joins TRBV2 to TRBJ1-5; D is possibly TRBD1 (5 bases). Trimming took off 4 bases at V and 2 bases at J, with 21 bases between the two ends. The germline V gene has CDR1 SNHLY and CDR2 FYNNEI. There are 18 residues in the CDR3. The CDR3 protein is CASSGIRVRASGNQPQHF. The CDR3 nucleotides are TGTGCCAGCAGTGGGATTCGCGTCAGGGCTTCGGGCAATCAGCCCCAGCATTTT.

V usage is TRBV5-1 and J usage is TRBJ1-5, with 12 bases identical to TRBD1. The V and J ends lost 4 bases and 3 bases, in that order; junction bases with no gene match: 5. The CDR3 contains 16 residues. Germline assignment: CDR1 SGHRS and CDR2 YFSETQ. CDR3 bases: TGCGCCAGCAGCCCCGGGACAGGGGGCCCCAATCAGCCCCAGCATTTT. This codes for CASSPGTGGPNQPQHF.

The V gene is TRBV30, the J gene TRBJ2-5, with unresolved D. CDR1 is GTSNPN, CDR2 SVGIG, per germline (reference sequence). V lost 5 bases to trimming and J lost 2 bases, with 9 bases between them. The CDR3 spans 12 residues. The CDR3 DNA reads TGTGCCTGGTTGGAGAGACAAGAGACCCAGTACTTC. Translating it yields CAWLERQETQYF. Together with reference TRBV30 and TRBJ2-5, the CDR3 gives the full variable domain: SQTIHQWPATLVQPVGSPLSLECTVEGTSNPNLYWYRQAAGRGLQLLFYSVGIGQISSEVPQNLSASRPQDRQFILSSKKLLLSDSGFYLCAWLERQETQYFGPGTRLLVL.

The rearrangement joins TRBV13 to TRBJ1-1, with D possibly being TRBD1 (5 bases). V lost 7 bases and J lost 1, with 19 bases in between. The CDR3 extends over 16 amino acids. Germline lookup yields CDR1 PRHDT and CDR2 FYEKMQ (reference sequence). The chain's CDR3 is CASTGGKRKRNTEAFF. CDR3 DNA: TGTGCCAGCACGGGGGGAAAGAGGAAGAGGAACACTGAAGCTTTCTTT.